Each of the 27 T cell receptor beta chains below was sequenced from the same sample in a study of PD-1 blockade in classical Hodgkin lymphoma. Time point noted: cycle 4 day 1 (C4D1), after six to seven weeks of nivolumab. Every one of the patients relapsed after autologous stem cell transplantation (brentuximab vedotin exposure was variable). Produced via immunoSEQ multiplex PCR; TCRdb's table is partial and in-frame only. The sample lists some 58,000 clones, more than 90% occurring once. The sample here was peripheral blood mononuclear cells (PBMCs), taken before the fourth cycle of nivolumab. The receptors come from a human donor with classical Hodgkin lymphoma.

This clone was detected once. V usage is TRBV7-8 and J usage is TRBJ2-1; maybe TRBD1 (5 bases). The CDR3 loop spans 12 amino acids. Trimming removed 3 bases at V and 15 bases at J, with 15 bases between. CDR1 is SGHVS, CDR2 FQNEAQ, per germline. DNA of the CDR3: TGTGCCAGCAGCTTGAGTATCAGGGCTCCGTTCTTC. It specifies CASSLSIRAPFF.

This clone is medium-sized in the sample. The DNA for the CDR3 is TGTGCCAGCAGTTTTTCAGACTGGGGAGGCAATGAGCAGTTCTTC. It is translated as CASSFSDWGGNEQFF. The genes are TRBV6-1 and TRBJ2-1; possible D gene TRBD2, 6 bases. Germline V CDR1 and CDR2: MNHNS, SASEGT. This CDR3 is 15 amino acids long. Trimming left V 5 bases short and J 6 bases short, with 17 bases between.

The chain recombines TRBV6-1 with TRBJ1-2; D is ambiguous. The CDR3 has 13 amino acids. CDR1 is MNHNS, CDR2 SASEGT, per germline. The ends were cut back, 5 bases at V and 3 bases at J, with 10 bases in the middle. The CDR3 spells CASSPNPDYGYTF. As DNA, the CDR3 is TGTGCCAGCAGTCCTAACCCGGACTATGGCTACACCTTC.

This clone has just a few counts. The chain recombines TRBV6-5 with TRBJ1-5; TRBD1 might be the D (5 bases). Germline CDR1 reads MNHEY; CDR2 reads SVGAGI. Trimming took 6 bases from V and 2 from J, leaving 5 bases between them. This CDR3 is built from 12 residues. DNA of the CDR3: TGTGCCAGCAGGACAGGCAATCAGCCCCAGCATTTT. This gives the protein CASRTGNQPQHF.

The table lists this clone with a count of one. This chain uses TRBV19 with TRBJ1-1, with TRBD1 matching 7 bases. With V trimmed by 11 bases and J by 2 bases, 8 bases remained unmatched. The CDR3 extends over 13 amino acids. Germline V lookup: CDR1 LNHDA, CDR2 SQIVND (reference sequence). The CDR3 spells CAFKGALNTEAFF. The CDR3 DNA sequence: TGTGCCTTCAAGGGGGCGCTTAACACTGAAGCTTTCTTT.

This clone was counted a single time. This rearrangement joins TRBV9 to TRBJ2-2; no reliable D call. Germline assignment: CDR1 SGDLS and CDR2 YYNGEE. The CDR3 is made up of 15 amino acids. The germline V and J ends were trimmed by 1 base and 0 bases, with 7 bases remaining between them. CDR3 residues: CASSVTRANTGELFF. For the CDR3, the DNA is TGTGCCAGCAGCGTAACACGGGCGAACACCGGGGAGCTGTTTTTT.

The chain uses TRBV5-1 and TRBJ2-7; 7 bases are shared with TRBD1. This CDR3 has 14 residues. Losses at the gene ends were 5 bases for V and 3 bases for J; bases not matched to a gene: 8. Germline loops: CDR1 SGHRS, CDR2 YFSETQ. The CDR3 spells CASRDPGQNYEQYF. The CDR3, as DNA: TGCGCCAGCAGGGATCCGGGACAGAACTACGAGCAGTACTTC. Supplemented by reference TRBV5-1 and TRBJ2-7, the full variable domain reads KAGVTQTPRYLIKTRGQQVTLSCSPISGHRSVSWYQQTPGQGLQFLFEYFSETQRNKGNFPGRFSGRQFSNSRSEMNVSTLELGDSALYLCASRDPGQNYEQYFGPGTRLTVT.

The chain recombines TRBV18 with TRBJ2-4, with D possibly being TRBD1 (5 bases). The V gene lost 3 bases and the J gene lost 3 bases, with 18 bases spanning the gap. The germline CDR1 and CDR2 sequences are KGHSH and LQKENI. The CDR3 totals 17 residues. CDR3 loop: CASSPSWGAEGKNIQYF. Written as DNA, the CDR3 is TGTGCCAGCTCACCTAGTTGGGGCGCGGAAGGCAAAAACATTCAGTACTTC. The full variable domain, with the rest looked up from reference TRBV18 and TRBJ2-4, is NAGVMQNPRHLVRRRGQEARLRCSPMKGHSHVYWYRQLPEEGLKFMVYLQKENIIDESGMPKERFSAEFPKEGPSILRIQQVVRGDSAAYFCASSPSWGAEGKNIQYFGAGTRLSVL.

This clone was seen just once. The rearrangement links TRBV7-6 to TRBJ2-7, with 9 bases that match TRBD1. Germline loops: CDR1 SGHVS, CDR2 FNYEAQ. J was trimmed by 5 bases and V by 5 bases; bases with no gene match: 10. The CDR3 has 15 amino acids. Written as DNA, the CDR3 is TGTGCCAGCAGCCACTCCGGGACAGGGACCCACGAGCAGTACTTC. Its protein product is CASSHSGTGTHEQYF.

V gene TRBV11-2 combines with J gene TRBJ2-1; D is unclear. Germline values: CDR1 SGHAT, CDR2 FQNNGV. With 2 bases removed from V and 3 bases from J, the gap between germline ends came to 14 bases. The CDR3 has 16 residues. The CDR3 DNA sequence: TGTGCCAGCAGCTTAAGCGACCCCATGGGCTACAATGAGCAGTTCTTC. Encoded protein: CASSLSDPMGYNEQFF.

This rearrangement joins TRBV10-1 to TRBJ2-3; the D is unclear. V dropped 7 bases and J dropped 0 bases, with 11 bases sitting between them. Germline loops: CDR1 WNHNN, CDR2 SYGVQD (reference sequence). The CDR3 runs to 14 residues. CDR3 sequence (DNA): TGCGCCAGCATGGGGAACCTTAGCACAGATACGCAGTATTTT. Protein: CASMGNLSTDTQYF.

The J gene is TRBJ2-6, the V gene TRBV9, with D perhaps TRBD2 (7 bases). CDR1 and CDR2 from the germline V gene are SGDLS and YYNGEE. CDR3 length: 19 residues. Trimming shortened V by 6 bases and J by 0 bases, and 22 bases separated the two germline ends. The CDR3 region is CASTRSGGFILSGANVLTF. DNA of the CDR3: TGTGCCAGCACCCGCTCGGGGGGCTTCATCCTCTCTGGGGCCAACGTCCTGACTTTC.

For the CDR3, the DNA is TGTGCCAGTAGTATATGGGGCCCAGGGGTCCAAAAGGATAGCAATCAGCCCCAGCATTTT. Amino acid sequence: CASSIWGPGVQKDSNQPQHF. V is TRBV19 and J is TRBJ1-5; weak D call: TRBD1 (6 bases). Germline V gene data show CDR1 as LNHDA and CDR2 as SQIVND (reference sequence). The V end lost 2 bases, the J end lost 0 bases, and 23 bases lay between the germline ends. The CDR3 has 20 residues.

In DNA form, the CDR3 reads TGTGCCAGCAGTTTATTGGGGGTGGCGGGAGAGGGGGAGCAGTTCTTC. Translating it yields CASSLLGVAGEGEQFF. This chain joins TRBV27 and TRBJ2-1; 7 bases map to TRBD2. The CDR3 runs to 16 residues. CDR1 and CDR2 (germline): MNHEY, SMNVEV (reference sequence). Losses at the gene ends were 1 base for V and 10 bases for J; bases not matched to a gene: 13.

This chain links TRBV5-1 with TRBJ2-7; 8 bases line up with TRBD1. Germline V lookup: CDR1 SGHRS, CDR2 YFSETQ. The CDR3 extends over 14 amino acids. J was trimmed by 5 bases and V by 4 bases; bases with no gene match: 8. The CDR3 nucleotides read TGCGCCAGCAGCAAGGGACAGGCGGCCCACGAGCAGTACTTC. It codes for CASSKGQAAHEQYF.

CDR3 bases: TGCGCCAGCAGCGGGAGGACAGCGAGCACAGATACGCAGTATTTT. Translating it yields CASSGRTASTDTQYF. The V and J genes are TRBV5-1 and TRBJ2-3; either TRBD1 or TRBD2 may fit D (6 bases each). V was clipped by 4 bases and J by 0 bases, with 12 bases between them. The CDR3 spans 15 residues. In germline, CDR1 is SGHRS, CDR2 YFSETQ.

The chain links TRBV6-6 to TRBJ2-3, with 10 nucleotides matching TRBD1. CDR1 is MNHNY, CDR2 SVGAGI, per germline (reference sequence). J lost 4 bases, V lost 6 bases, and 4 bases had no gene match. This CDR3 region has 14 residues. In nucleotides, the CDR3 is TGTGCCAGCAGACGACAGGGGGCGGCAGATACGCAGTATTTT. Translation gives CASRRQGAADTQYF.

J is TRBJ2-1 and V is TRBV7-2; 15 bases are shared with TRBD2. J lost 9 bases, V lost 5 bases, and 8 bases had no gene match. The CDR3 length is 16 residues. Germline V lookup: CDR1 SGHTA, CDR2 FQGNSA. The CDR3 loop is CASSPWTSGGASEQFF. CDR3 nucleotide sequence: TGTGCCAGCAGCCCGTGGACTAGCGGGGGGGCCAGTGAGCAGTTCTTC.

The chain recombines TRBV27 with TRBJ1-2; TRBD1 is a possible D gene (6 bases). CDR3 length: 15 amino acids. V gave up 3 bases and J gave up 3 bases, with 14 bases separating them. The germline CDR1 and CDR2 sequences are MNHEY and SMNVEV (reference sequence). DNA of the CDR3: TGTGCCAGCAGTTTTGGGGACATCCGCTACTATGGCTACACCTTC. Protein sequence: CASSFGDIRYYGYTF.

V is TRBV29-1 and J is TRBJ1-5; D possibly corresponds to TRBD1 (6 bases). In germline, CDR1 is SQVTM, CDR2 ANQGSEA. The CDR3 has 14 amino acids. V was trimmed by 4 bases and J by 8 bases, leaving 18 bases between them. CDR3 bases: TGCAGCGTTGCGGCCGGGACAACTGGGAAGCCCCAGCATTTT. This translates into CSVAAGTTGKPQHF.

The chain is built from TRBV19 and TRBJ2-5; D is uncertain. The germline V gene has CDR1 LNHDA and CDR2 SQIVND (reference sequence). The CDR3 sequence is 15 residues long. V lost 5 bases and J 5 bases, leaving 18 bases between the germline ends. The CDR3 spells CASSPWQAVGETQYF. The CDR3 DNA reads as TGTGCCAGTAGTCCTTGGCAGGCGGTTGGGGAGACCCAGTACTTC.

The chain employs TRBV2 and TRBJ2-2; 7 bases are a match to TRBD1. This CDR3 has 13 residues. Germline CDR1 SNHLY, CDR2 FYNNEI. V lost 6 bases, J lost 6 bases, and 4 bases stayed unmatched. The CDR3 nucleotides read TGTGCCAGCAGAATCGGGACAGCCGGGGAGCTGTTTTTT. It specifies CASRIGTAGELFF. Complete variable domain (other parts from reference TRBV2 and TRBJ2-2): EPEVTQTPSHQVTQMGQEVILRCVPISNHLYFYWYRQILGQKVEFLVSFYNNEISEKSEIFDDQFSVERPDGSNFTLKIRSTKLEDSAMYFCASRIGTAGELFFGEGSRLTVL.

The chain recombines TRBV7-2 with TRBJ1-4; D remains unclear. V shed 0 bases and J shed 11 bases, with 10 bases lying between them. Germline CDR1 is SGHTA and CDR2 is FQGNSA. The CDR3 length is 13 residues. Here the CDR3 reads CASSLARRSKLFF. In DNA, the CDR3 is TGTGCCAGCAGCTTAGCGAGAAGGTCGAAACTGTTTTTT. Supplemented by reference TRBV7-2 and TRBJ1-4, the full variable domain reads GAGVSQSPSNKVTEKGKDVELRCDPISGHTALYWYRQSLGQGLEFLIYFQGNSAPDKSGLPSDRFSAERTGGSVSTLTIQRTQQEDSAVYLCASSLARRSKLFFGSGTQLSVL.

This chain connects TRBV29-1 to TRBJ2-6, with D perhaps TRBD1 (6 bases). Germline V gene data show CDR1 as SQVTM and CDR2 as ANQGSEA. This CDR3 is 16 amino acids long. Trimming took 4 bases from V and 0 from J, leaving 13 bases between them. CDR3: CSVVAGADSGANVLTF. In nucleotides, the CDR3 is TGCAGCGTTGTGGCAGGGGCAGACTCTGGGGCCAACGTCCTGACTTTC.

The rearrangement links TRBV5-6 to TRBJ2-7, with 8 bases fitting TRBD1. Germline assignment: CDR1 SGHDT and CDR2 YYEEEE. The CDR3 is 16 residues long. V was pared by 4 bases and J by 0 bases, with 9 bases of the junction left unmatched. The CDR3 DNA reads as TGTGCCAGCAGCGCAACGACAGGGGATTACTCCTACGAGCAGTACTTC. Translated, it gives CASSATTGDYSYEQYF.

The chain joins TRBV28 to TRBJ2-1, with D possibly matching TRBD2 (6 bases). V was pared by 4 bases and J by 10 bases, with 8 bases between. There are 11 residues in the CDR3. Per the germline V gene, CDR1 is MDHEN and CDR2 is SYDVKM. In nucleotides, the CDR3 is TGTGCCAGCAGTTGGAGGGAGGAGCAGTTCTTC. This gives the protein CASSWREEQFF.

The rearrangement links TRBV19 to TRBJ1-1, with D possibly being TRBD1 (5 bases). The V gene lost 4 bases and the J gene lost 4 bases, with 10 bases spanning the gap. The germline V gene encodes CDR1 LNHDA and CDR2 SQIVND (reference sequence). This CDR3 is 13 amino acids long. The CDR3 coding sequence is TGTGCCAGTAGTAACATCCAGGGCACTGAAGCTTTCTTT. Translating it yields CASSNIQGTEAFF.